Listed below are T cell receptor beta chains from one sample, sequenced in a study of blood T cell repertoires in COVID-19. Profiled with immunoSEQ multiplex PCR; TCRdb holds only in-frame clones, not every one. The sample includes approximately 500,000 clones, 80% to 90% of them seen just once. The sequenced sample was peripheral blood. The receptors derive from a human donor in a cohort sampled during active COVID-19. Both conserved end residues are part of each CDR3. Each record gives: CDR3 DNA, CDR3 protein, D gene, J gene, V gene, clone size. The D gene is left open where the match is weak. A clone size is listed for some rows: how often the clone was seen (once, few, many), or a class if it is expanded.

cdr3_nt: TGTGCCAGTACCTCCCCCGGTCGGGGAAACACCATATATTTT
cdr3_aa: CASTSPGRGNTIYF
d_call: -
j_call: TRBJ1-3
v_call: TRBV19
clone_size: once

cdr3_nt: TGTGCCAGCAGCCTCCCCGGAGGACGGAGGGAAGCTTTCTTT
cdr3_aa: CASSLPGGRREAFF
d_call: -
j_call: TRBJ1-1
v_call: TRBV27
clone_size: -

cdr3_nt: TGCGCCAGCAGTGAGTCTGACGGGACAGGGTCTGGGGATGAGCAGTTCTTC
cdr3_aa: CASSESDGTGSGDEQFF
d_call: TRBD1
j_call: TRBJ2-1
v_call: TRBV10-1
clone_size: once

cdr3_nt: TGCGCCAGCAGCTTAAGGACAGAGGCTGAAGCTTTCTTT
cdr3_aa: CASSLRTEAEAFF
d_call: -
j_call: TRBJ1-1
v_call: TRBV5-1
clone_size: -

cdr3_nt: TGTGCCTGGAGAAGACAGAGAGAAAAACTGTTTTTT
cdr3_aa: CAWRRQREKLFF
d_call: -
j_call: TRBJ1-4
v_call: TRBV30
clone_size: -

cdr3_nt: TGTGCCAGCAGCCAGGCGTCGGGACTCGAGGGAGATACGCAGTATTTT
cdr3_aa: CASSQASGLEGDTQYF
d_call: -
j_call: TRBJ2-3
v_call: TRBV11-2
clone_size: -

cdr3_nt: TGTGCCAGCAGTTCCCAAAGCACCTCTGGGGCCAACGTCCTGACTTTC
cdr3_aa: CASSSQSTSGANVLTF
d_call: -
j_call: TRBJ2-6
v_call: TRBV6-5
clone_size: -

cdr3_nt: TGTGCCAGCAGTGAAGAGTCAACGCCGAGGGAAAAACTGTTTTTT
cdr3_aa: CASSEESTPREKLFF
d_call: -
j_call: TRBJ1-4
v_call: TRBV2
clone_size: -

cdr3_nt: TGTGCCAGCAGTGAGTGGGCGGGGGAGCAGTACTTC
cdr3_aa: CASSEWAGEQYF
d_call: -
j_call: TRBJ2-7
v_call: TRBV2
clone_size: -

cdr3_nt: TGTGCCAGTAGTCTCACCCGGACTAGCGGCTACAATGAGCAGTTCTTC
cdr3_aa: CASSLTRTSGYNEQFF
d_call: TRBD2
j_call: TRBJ2-1
v_call: TRBV19
clone_size: -

cdr3_nt: TGTGCCATCAGTGGGTATGTGGGTAGCGGGAGGACTAGCACAGATACGCAGTATTTT
cdr3_aa: CAISGYVGSGRTSTDTQYF
d_call: TRBD2
j_call: TRBJ2-3
v_call: TRBV10-3
clone_size: -

cdr3_nt: TGTGCCAGCAAAATGGGACAGGGGACTCCTTACTACGAGCAGTACTTC
cdr3_aa: CASKMGQGTPYYEQYF
d_call: TRBD1
j_call: TRBJ2-7
v_call: TRBV2
clone_size: -

cdr3_nt: TGTGCCAGCAGCGACAGTTTATCGGAGACCCAGTACTTC
cdr3_aa: CASSDSLSETQYF
d_call: -
j_call: TRBJ2-5
v_call: TRBV7-3
clone_size: -

cdr3_nt: TGTGCCAGCAGTCCATCAGGGGGCAGCTATGGCTACACCTTC
cdr3_aa: CASSPSGGSYGYTF
d_call: TRBD1
j_call: TRBJ1-2
v_call: TRBV27
clone_size: -

cdr3_nt: TGTGCCAGCAGCGTTAGAGTAATCCTTTCCTCCTACAATGAGCAGTTCTTC
cdr3_aa: CASSVRVILSSYNEQFF
d_call: -
j_call: TRBJ2-1
v_call: TRBV9
clone_size: -

cdr3_nt: TGTGCCAGCAGTGACCCTAGCGGGAGGGACGACGAGCAGTACTTC
cdr3_aa: CASSDPSGRDDEQYF
d_call: TRBD2
j_call: TRBJ2-7
v_call: TRBV2
clone_size: -

cdr3_nt: TGTGCCAGCAGCCCCCAGACAGGGGGCGAGCAGTACTTC
cdr3_aa: CASSPQTGGEQYF
d_call: TRBD1
j_call: TRBJ2-7
v_call: TRBV7-3
clone_size: -

cdr3_nt: TGTGCCAGCAGCTCCCCACTAGGCGTCGGGGACACCGGGGAGCTGTTTTTT
cdr3_aa: CASSSPLGVGDTGELFF
d_call: -
j_call: TRBJ2-2
v_call: TRBV5-4
clone_size: -

cdr3_nt: TGCAGTGCTAGTCCTACAGGGTTTACTAATGAAAAACTGTTTTTT
cdr3_aa: CSASPTGFTNEKLFF
d_call: -
j_call: TRBJ1-4
v_call: TRBV20-1
clone_size: -

cdr3_nt: TGTGCCAGCAGCCAAGACGGGGGGTCGGGCACAGATACGCAGTATTTT
cdr3_aa: CASSQDGGSGTDTQYF
d_call: TRBD2
j_call: TRBJ2-3
v_call: TRBV4-2
clone_size: -

cdr3_nt: TGTGCCAGTAGTATAAGCGGGTCCTCCTACGAGCAGTACTTC
cdr3_aa: CASSISGSSYEQYF
d_call: -
j_call: TRBJ2-7
v_call: TRBV19
clone_size: once

cdr3_nt: TGTGCCAGCAGCCCCCCGGGGACTCTTACCTACAATGAGCAGTTCTTC
cdr3_aa: CASSPPGTLTYNEQFF
d_call: -
j_call: TRBJ2-1
v_call: TRBV6-6
clone_size: -

cdr3_nt: TGTGCCAGCAGCCTCTCCGGGGGGGACGGGGAGCTGTTTTTT
cdr3_aa: CASSLSGGDGELFF
d_call: TRBD2
j_call: TRBJ2-2
v_call: TRBV3-1/TRBV3-2
clone_size: -

cdr3_nt: TGTGCTAGTGGTTTGACCGGGACAGGGGGCTTCTACACCTTC
cdr3_aa: CASGLTGTGGFYTF
d_call: TRBD1
j_call: TRBJ1-2
v_call: TRBV12-5
clone_size: -

cdr3_nt: TGTGCCAGCAGTCACACTAGCGGGAGGGCCGTCGGCTCGGATGAGCAGTTCTTC
cdr3_aa: CASSHTSGRAVGSDEQFF
d_call: TRBD2
j_call: TRBJ2-1
v_call: TRBV6-2/TRBV6-3
clone_size: -

cdr3_nt: TGTGCCAGCAGCGTAGGTAGCCTAGACTATGGCTACACCTTC
cdr3_aa: CASSVGSLDYGYTF
d_call: -
j_call: TRBJ1-2
v_call: TRBV5-6
clone_size: -

cdr3_nt: TGTGCCAGCAGTTTAATCCCCCCAGGGGCCGCAAACACTGAAGCTTTCTTT
cdr3_aa: CASSLIPPGAANTEAFF
d_call: -
j_call: TRBJ1-1
v_call: TRBV27
clone_size: -

cdr3_nt: TGTGCCAGCAGCGGGACAGACAACTATGGCTACACCTTC
cdr3_aa: CASSGTDNYGYTF
d_call: TRBD1
j_call: TRBJ1-2
v_call: TRBV13
clone_size: -

cdr3_nt: TGTGCCAGCAGCTTGGCGGGGCTCACAGATACGCAGTATTTT
cdr3_aa: CASSLAGLTDTQYF
d_call: -
j_call: TRBJ2-3
v_call: TRBV7-2
clone_size: -

cdr3_nt: TGCAGCGGGATGGACAGAGCTAACTATGGCTACACCTTC
cdr3_aa: CSGMDRANYGYTF
d_call: -
j_call: TRBJ1-2
v_call: TRBV29-1
clone_size: -

cdr3_nt: TGTGCCAGCAGCCACGTTAGAGGGCGCGAAGAGACCCAGTACTTC
cdr3_aa: CASSHVRGREETQYF
d_call: -
j_call: TRBJ2-5
v_call: TRBV3-1/TRBV3-2
clone_size: once

cdr3_nt: TGTGCCAGCAGCCGCCTACCGACAGGGACTACAGATACGCAGTATTTT
cdr3_aa: CASSRLPTGTTDTQYF
d_call: -
j_call: TRBJ2-3
v_call: TRBV2
clone_size: -

cdr3_nt: TGTGCCAGCAGCTTAAGGGTCAGGGGGACAGGGACGAGCACCGGGGAGCTGTTTTTT
cdr3_aa: CASSLRVRGTGTSTGELFF
d_call: TRBD1
j_call: TRBJ2-2
v_call: TRBV11-2
clone_size: -

cdr3_nt: TGTGCCAGCAGTCACAGTTCAACTAATGAAAAACTGTTTTTT
cdr3_aa: CASSHSSTNEKLFF
d_call: -
j_call: TRBJ1-4
v_call: TRBV28
clone_size: -

cdr3_nt: TGTGCCAGTAGTCAAACAGGGTACGAGCAGTACTTC
cdr3_aa: CASSQTGYEQYF
d_call: -
j_call: TRBJ2-7
v_call: TRBV19
clone_size: once

cdr3_nt: TGTGCCAGCCGCCCTGTGGGCGCAGATACGCAGTATTTT
cdr3_aa: CASRPVGADTQYF
d_call: -
j_call: TRBJ2-3
v_call: TRBV18
clone_size: -

cdr3_nt: TGTGCCAGCAGTGATGGTCTAGCGGGAGGAAGGGGGTACTACGAGCAGTACTTC
cdr3_aa: CASSDGLAGGRGYYEQYF
d_call: TRBD2
j_call: TRBJ2-7
v_call: TRBV25-1
clone_size: -

cdr3_nt: TGTGCCAGCAGCCTTAGCGGGGGTACCCAAAATGAGCAGTTCTTC
cdr3_aa: CASSLSGGTQNEQFF
d_call: TRBD2
j_call: TRBJ2-1
v_call: TRBV4-2
clone_size: -

cdr3_nt: TGTGCCAGCAGTGTTCGGCTAGCGGTCTACAATGAGCAGTTCTTC
cdr3_aa: CASSVRLAVYNEQFF
d_call: TRBD2
j_call: TRBJ2-1
v_call: TRBV2
clone_size: -

cdr3_nt: TGTGCCAGCAGCCAGAACTTGGCGCCAGGGGTCGGGGAGACCCAGTACTTC
cdr3_aa: CASSQNLAPGVGETQYF
d_call: -
j_call: TRBJ2-5
v_call: TRBV4-2
clone_size: -

cdr3_nt: TGCGCCAGCAGTCCAAGGGGTGTCGGGGAGCTGTTTTTT
cdr3_aa: CASSPRGVGELFF
d_call: -
j_call: TRBJ2-2
v_call: TRBV5-1
clone_size: -

cdr3_nt: TGTGCCAGCAGTTTATGGGGACAGGGCACAGATACGCAGTATTTT
cdr3_aa: CASSLWGQGTDTQYF
d_call: TRBD1
j_call: TRBJ2-3
v_call: TRBV28
clone_size: -

cdr3_nt: TGTGCCAGTAGTTTCTACGGGGGGGGCCACAATGAGCAGTTCTTC
cdr3_aa: CASSFYGGGHNEQFF
d_call: TRBD2
j_call: TRBJ2-1
v_call: TRBV19
clone_size: -